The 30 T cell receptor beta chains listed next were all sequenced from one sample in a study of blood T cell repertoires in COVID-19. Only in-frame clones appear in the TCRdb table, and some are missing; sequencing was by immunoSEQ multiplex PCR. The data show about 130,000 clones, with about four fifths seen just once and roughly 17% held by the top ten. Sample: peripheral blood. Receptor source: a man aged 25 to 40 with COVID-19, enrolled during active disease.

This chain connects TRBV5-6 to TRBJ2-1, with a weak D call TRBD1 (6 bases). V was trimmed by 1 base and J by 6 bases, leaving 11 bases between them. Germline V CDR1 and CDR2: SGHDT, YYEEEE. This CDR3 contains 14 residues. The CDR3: CASSLRAGVNEQFF. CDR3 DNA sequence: TGTGCCAGCAGCTTGCGGGCAGGGGTCAATGAGCAGTTCTTC.

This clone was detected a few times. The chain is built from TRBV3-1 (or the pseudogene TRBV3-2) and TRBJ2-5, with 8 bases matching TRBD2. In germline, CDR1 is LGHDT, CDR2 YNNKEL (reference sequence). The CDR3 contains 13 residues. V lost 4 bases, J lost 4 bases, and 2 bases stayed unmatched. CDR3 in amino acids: CASSLRGGETQYF. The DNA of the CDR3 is TGTGCCAGCAGCCTCCGGGGGGGAGAGACCCAGTACTTC.

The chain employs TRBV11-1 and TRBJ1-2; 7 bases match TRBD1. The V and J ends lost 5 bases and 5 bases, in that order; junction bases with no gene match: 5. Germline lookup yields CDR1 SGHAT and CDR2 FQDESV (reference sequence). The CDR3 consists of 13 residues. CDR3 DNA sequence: TGTGCCAGCAGCACCGACAGGGCGTATGGCTACACCTTC. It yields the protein CASSTDRAYGYTF.

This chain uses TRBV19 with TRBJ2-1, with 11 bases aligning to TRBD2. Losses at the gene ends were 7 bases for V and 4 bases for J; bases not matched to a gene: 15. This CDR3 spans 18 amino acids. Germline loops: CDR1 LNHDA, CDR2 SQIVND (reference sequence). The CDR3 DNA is TGTGCCAGTACAGGAGAGACTAGCGGGGCATTAGTTTACAATGAGCAGTTCTTC. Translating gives CASTGETSGALVYNEQFF.

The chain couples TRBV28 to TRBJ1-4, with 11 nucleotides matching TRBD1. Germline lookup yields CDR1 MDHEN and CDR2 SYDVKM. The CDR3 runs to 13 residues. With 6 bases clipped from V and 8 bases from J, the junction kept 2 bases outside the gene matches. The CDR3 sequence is CASSGTGGEKLFF. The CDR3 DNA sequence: TGTGCCAGCAGCGGGACAGGGGGGGAAAAACTGTTTTTT.

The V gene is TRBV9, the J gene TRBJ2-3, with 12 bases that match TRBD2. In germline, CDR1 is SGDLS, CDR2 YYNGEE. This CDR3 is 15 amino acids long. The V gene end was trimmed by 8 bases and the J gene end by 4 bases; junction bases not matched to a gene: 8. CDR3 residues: CASSRLAGESDTQYF. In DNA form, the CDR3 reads TGTGCCAGTTCCCGACTAGCGGGAGAGTCAGATACGCAGTATTTT.

The CDR3 DNA follows: TGTGCCAGCAGCTTTAGAAACGAGCAGTACTTC. Amino acid sequence: CASSFRNEQYF. V is TRBV13 and J is TRBJ2-7; D is uncertain. This CDR3 is 11 amino acids long. Trimming stripped 3 bases from V and 5 bases from J, with 5 bases between. Germline loops: CDR1 PRHDT, CDR2 FYEKMQ (reference sequence).

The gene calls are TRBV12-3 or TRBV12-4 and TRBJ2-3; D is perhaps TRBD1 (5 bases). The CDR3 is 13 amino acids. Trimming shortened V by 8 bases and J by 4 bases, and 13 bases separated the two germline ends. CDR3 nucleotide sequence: TGTGCCAGCCACCCCCAAGGGGCAGATACGCAGTATTTT. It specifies CASHPQGADTQYF.

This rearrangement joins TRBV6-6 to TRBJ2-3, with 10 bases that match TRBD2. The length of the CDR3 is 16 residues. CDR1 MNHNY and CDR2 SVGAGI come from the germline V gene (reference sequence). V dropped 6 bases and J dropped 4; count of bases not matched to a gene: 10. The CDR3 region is CASSLGASGRSDTQYF. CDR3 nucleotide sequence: TGTGCCAGCAGCCTAGGGGCTAGCGGGAGATCAGATACGCAGTATTTT.

The CDR3 region is CASSPLPSGTGEKLFF. CDR3 sequence (DNA): TGTGCCAGCTCACCACTGCCGTCTGGCACAGGTGAAAAACTGTTTTTT. J is TRBJ1-4 and V is TRBV18, with TRBD1 as a possible D gene (5 bases). In germline, CDR1 is KGHSH, CDR2 LQKENI. This CDR3 contains 16 residues. With 1 base removed from V and 7 bases from J, the gap between germline ends came to 16 bases. Combining the CDR3 with reference TRBV18 and TRBJ1-4 gives the whole variable domain NAGVMQNPRHLVRRRGQEARLRCSPMKGHSHVYWYRQLPEEGLKFMVYLQKENIIDESGMPKERFSAEFPKEGPSILRIQQVVRGDSAAYFCASSPLPSGTGEKLFFGSGTQLSVL.

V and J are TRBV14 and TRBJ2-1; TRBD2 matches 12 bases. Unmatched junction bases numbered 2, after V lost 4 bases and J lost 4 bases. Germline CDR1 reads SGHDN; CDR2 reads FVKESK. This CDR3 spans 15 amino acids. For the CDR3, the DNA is TGTGCCAGCAGCCCTCTAGCGGGAGGGTACAATGAGCAGTTCTTC. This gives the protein CASSPLAGGYNEQFF.

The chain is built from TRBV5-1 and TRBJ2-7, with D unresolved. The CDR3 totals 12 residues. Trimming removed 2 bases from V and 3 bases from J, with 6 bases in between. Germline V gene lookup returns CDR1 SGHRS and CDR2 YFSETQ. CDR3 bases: TGCGCCAGCAGCTTCTCCGGCTACGAGCAGTACTTC. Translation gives CASSFSGYEQYF.

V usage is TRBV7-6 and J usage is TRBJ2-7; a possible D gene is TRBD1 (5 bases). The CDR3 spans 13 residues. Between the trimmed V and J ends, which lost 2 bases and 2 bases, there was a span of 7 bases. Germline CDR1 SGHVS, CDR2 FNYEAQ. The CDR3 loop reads CASSLTTAYEQYF. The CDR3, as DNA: TGTGCCAGCAGCTTAACGACAGCCTACGAGCAGTACTTC.

CDR3 sequence: CASSLVGEETQYF. In DNA, the CDR3 is TGTGCCAGCAGCTTGGTCGGGGAAGAGACCCAGTACTTC. The chain recombines TRBV5-6 with TRBJ2-5; D possibly corresponds to TRBD2 (5 bases). Germline assignment: CDR1 SGHDT and CDR2 YYEEEE. Trimming removed 0 bases at V and 3 bases at J, with 6 bases between. CDR3 length: 13 amino acids.

The CDR3 sequence: CASSRDSGTQYF. In DNA form, the CDR3 reads TGTGCCAGCAGCAGGGACTCGGGTACGCAGTATTTT. The chain has TRBV5-4 and TRBJ2-3; D may be TRBD2 (6 bases). The V and J ends lost 4 bases and 8 bases respectively, with 11 bases between them. The CDR3 has 12 amino acids. Per germline, CDR1 SGHNT and CDR2 YYREEE (reference sequence).

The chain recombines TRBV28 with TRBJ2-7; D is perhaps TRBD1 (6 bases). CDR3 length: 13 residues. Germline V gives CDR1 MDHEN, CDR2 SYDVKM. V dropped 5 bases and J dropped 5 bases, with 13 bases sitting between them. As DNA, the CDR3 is TGTGCCAGCAGTCAGGGGTTTCCCCACGAGCAGTACTTC. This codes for CASSQGFPHEQYF. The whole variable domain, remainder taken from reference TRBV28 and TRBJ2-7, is DVKVTQSSRYLVKRTGEKVFLECVQDMDHENMFWYRQDPGLGLRLIYFSYDVKMKEKGDIPEGYSVSREKKERFSLILESASTNQTSMYLCASSQGFPHEQYFGPGTRLTVT.

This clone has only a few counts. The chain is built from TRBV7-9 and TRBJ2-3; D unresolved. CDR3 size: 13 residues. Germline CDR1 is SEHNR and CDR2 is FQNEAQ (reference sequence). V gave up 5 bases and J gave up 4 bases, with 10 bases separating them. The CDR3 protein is CASSPRGPDTQYF. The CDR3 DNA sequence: TGTGCCAGCAGCCCAAGAGGTCCAGATACGCAGTATTTT.

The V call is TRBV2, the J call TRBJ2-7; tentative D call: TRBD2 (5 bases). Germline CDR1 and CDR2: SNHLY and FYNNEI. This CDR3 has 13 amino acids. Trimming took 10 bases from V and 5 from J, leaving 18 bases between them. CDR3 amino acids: CAKREPPRHEQYF. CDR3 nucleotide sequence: TGTGCCAAACGGGAACCCCCGCGCCACGAGCAGTACTTC.

CDR3: CASSLAPTSGRGADTQYF. The DNA for the CDR3 is TGCGCCAGCAGCTTGGCCCCGACTAGCGGGAGGGGGGCAGATACGCAGTATTTT. The V call is TRBV5-1, the J call TRBJ2-3; 14 bases fit TRBD2. Germline V gene lookup returns CDR1 SGHRS and CDR2 YFSETQ. There are 18 residues in the CDR3. The V segment lost 0 bases and the J segment 4 bases; nucleotides outside the gene matches: 7.

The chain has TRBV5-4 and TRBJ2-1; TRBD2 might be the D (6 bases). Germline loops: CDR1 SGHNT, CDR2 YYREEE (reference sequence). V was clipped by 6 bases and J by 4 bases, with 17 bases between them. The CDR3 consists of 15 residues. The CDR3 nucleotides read TGTGCCAGCACCACGGGACTGGCGGATTACAATGAGCAGTTCTTC. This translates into CASTTGLADYNEQFF. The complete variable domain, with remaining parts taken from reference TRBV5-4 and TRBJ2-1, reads ETGVTQSPTHLIKTRGQQVTLRCSSQSGHNTVSWYQQALGQGPQFIFQYYREEENGRGNFPPRFSGLQFPNYSSELNVNALELDDSALYLCASTTGLADYNEQFFGPGTRLTVL.

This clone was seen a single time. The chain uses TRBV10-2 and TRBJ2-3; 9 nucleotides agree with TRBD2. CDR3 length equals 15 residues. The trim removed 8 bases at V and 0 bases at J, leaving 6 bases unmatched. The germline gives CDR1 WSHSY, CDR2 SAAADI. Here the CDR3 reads CASVLAGPSTDTQYF. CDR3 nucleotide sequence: TGCGCCAGCGTTCTAGCGGGGCCGAGCACAGATACGCAGTATTTT.

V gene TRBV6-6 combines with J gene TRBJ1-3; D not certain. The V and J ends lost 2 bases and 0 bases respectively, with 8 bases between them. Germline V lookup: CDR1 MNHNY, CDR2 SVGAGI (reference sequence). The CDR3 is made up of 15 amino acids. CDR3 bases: TGTGCCAGCAGTTACGACACCAACTCTGGAAACACCATATATTTT. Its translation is CASSYDTNSGNTIYF.

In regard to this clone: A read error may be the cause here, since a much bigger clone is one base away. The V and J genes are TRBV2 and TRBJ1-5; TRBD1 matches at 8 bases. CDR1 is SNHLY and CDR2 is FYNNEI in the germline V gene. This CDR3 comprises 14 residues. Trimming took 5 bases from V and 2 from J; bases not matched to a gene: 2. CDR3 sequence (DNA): TGTGCCAGCAGTATGACAGGGGGCAATCAGCCCCAGCATTTT. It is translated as CASSMTGGNQPQHF.

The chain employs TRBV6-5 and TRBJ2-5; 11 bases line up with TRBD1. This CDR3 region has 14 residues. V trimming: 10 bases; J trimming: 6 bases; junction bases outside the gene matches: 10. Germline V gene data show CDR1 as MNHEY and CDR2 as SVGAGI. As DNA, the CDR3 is TGTGCCACCGTCACAGGACAGGGGGCAAAGACCCAGTACTTC. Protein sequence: CATVTGQGAKTQYF.

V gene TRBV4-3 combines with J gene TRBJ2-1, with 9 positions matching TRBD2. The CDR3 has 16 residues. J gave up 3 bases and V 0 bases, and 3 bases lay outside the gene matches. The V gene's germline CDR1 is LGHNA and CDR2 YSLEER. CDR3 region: CASSQDWTSDYNEQFF. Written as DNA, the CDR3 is TGCGCCAGCAGCCAAGATTGGACTAGCGACTACAATGAGCAGTTCTTC.

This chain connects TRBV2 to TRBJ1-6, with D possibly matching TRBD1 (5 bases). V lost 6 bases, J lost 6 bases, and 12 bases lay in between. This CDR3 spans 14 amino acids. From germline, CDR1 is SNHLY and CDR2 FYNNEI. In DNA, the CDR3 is TGTGCCAGCAGGACCCAGGGAGGTAATTCACCCCTCCACTTT. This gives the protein CASRTQGGNSPLHF.

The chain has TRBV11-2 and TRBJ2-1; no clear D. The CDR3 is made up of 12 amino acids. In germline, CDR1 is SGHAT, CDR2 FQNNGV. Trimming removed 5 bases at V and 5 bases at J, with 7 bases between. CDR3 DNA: TGTGCCAGCAGCCGCGGCCACAATGAGCAGTTCTTC. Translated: CASSRGHNEQFF.

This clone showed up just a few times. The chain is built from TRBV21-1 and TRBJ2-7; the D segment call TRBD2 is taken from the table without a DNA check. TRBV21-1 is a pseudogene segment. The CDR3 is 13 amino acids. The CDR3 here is CASSWTSGYEQYF. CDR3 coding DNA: TGTGCCAGCAGTTGGACTAGCGGCTACGAGCAGTACTTC.

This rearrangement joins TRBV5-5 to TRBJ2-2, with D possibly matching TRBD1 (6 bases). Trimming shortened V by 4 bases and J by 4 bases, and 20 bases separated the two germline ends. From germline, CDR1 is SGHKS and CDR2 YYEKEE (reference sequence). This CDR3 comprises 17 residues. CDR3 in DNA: TGTGCCAGCAGCCCCGACTTTACAGGGAAAATCACCGGGGAGCTGTTTTTT. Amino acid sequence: CASSPDFTGKITGELFF.

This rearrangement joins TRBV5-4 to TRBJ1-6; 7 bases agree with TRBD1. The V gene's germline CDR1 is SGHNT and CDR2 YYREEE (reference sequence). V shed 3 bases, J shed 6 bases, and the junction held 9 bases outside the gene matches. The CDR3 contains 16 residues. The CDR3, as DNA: TGTGCCAGCAGCTCTTTCACAGGGGACCTTAATTCACCCCTCCACTTT. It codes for CASSSFTGDLNSPLHF.